This T cell receptor beta chain emerged from a study of T cell changes during pregnancy in multiple sclerosis. The CDR3 spans 14 residues. V dropped 5 bases and J dropped 7 bases, with 12 bases sitting between them. Germline values: CDR1 SEHNR, CDR2 FQNEAQ (reference sequence). TCRdb's copy holds only in-frame clones and misses some; the assay was immunoSEQ multiplex PCR. Seen here are roughly 100,000 clones, roughly nine tenths observed once, and the top ten hold 1.6%. The sample consisted of peripheral blood, taken before pregnancy. This receptor was obtained from a female donor with multiple sclerosis, enrolled in a pregnancy study. The chain joins TRBV7-9 to TRBJ1-6; no clear D. As DNA, the CDR3 is TGTGCCAGCAGCCTCGAGAACGGGAATTCACCCCTCCACTTT. It yields the protein CASSLENGNSPLHF.